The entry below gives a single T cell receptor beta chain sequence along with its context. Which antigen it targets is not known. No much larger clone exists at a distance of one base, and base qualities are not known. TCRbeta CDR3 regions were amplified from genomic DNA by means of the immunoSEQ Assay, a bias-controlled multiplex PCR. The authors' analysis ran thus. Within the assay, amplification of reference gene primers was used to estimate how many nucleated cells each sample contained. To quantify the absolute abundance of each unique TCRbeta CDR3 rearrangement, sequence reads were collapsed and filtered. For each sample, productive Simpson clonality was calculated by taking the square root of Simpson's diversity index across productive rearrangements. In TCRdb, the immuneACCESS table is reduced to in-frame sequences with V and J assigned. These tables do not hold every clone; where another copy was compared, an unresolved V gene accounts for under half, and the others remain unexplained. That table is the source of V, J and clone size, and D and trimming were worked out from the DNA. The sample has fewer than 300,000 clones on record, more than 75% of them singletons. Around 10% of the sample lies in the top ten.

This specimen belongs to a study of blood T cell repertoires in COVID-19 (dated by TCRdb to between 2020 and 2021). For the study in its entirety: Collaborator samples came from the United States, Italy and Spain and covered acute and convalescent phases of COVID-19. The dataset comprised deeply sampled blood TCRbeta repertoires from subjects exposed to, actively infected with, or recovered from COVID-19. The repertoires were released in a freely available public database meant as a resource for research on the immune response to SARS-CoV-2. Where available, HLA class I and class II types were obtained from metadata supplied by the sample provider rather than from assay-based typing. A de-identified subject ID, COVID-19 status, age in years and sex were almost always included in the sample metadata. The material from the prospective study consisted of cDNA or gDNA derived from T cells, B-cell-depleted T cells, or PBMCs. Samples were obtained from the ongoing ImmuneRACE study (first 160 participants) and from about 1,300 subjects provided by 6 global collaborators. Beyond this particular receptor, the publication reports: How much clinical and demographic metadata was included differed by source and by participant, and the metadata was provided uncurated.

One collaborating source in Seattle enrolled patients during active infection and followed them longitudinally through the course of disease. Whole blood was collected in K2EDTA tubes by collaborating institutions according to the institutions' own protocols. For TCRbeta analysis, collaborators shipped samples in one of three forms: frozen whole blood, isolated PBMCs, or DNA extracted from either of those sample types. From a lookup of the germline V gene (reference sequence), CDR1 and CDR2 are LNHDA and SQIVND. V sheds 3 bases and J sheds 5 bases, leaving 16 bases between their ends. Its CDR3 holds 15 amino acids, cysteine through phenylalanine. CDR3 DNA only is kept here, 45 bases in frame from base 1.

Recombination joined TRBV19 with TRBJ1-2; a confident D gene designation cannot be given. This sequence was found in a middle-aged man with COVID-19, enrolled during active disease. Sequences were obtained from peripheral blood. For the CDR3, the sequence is CASSIVGGEWYGYTF. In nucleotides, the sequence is TGTGCCAGTAGTATCGTCGGCGGGGAGTGGTATGGCTACACCTTC. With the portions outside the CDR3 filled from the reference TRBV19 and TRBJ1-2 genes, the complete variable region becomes DGGITQSPKYLFRKEGQNVTLSCEQNLNHDAMYWYRQDPGQGLRLIYYSQIVNDFQKGDIAEGYSVSREKKESFPLTVTSAQKNPTAFYLCASSIVGGEWYGYTFGSGTRLTVV.